This T cell receptor beta chain was profiled in a study of blood T cell repertoires in COVID-19. Overall study: Acute-phase and convalescent COVID-19 samples originated in the United States, Italy and Spain.

The authors' processing: Counts of nucleated cells, estimated from reference gene primer amplification, were obtained. Data came from immunoSEQ multiplex PCR; TCRdb stores just in-frame clones and leaves some out. That table supplies the V and J calls and clone size; D and trimming were determined from the DNA. Found here are roughly 110,000 clones, over 65% of them singletons; the top ten hold 8.1%. Trimming removed 4 bases at V and 0 bases at J, with 10 bases between. The CDR3 is 14 amino acids. Germline CDR1 SGHRS, CDR2 YFSETQ. Sequencing was performed on peripheral blood. J is TRBJ1-2 and V is TRBV5-1, with D perhaps matching TRBD1 (5 bases). This receptor was identified in a middle-aged woman with acute or convalescent COVID-19. The CDR3 sequence is CASSQDIPNYGYTF. The DNA of the CDR3 is TGCGCCAGCAGCCAGGACATTCCTAACTATGGCTACACCTTC.